The present T cell receptor (beta chain) was sequenced within a study of STAT5B mutations in CD4+ large granular lymphocyte leukemia. Study conclusions and caveats: No patients shared main leukemic clonotypes, though about 26% appeared at low frequency elsewhere.

Comments on this clone: Antigen: not known.

Assay: immunoSEQ multiplex PCR; the TCRdb copy retains only in-frame clones and omits some. The repertoire has tens of thousands of clones, about two thirds of them found once; the top ten carry 0.65%. Trimming pared 5 bases from V and 0 bases from J, leaving 10 bases between. From germline, CDR1 is SGHVS and CDR2 FNYEAQ. CDR3 length: 14 amino acids. The TCR comes from a human donor in good health. V usage is TRBV7-6 and J usage is TRBJ1-1; D is ambiguous. The sample taken for sequencing was CD4+ T cells from blood buffy coats. For the CDR3, the DNA is TGTGCCAGCAGCCGCGGACGGCTGAACACTGAAGCTTTCTTT. Protein sequence: CASSRGRLNTEAFF.